The rows below give T cell receptor beta chains drawn from one sample of a study of OX40 agonist ivuxolimab in advanced cancers. Profiled with immunoSEQ multiplex PCR; TCRdb holds only in-frame clones, not every one. Of 60,000 to 65,000 clones in the sample, roughly 90% were seen once. Sample: CD4+ or CD8+ T cells sorted from blood, taken in a trial of the OX40 agonist ivuxolimab. The receptors originated from an adult with an advanced solid tumor such as melanoma, head and neck, liver or kidney cancer. Both conserved end residues are part of each CDR3. Fields, in order: D gene, V gene, J gene, clone size, CDR3 protein, CDR3 DNA. The D gene is left open where the match is weak. Size is stated for part of the rows, as once, few or many counts, or as a class when the clone is expanded.

>.|TRBV6-1|TRBJ2-1|.
CASSELGNNEQFF
TGTGCCAGCAGTGAACTAGGAAACAATGAGCAGTTCTTC
>.|TRBV21-1|TRBJ1-1|once
CASSARTGTEAFF
TGTGCCAGCAGCGCCAGGACAGGGACTGAAGCTTTCTTT
>TRBD1|TRBV6-6|TRBJ1-6|.
CASRQGADNSPLHF
TGTGCCAGCAGGCAGGGGGCGGATAATTCACCCCTCCACTTT
>TRBD2|TRBV9|TRBJ2-5|.
CASTTASREGETQYF
TGTGCCAGCACCACCGCGAGTCGGGAGGGAGAGACCCAGTACTTC
>TRBD1|TRBV5-1|TRBJ1-1|.
CASSWTGGGTEAFF
TGTGCCAGCAGCTGGACAGGGGGAGGCACTGAAGCTTTCTTT
>.|TRBV6-6|TRBJ1-1|.
CASSYSNGYTEAFF
TGTGCCAGCAGTTACTCGAATGGGTACACTGAAGCTTTCTTT
>TRBD1|TRBV5-1|TRBJ1-1|.
CASSLGDRVNTEAFF
TGCGCCAGCAGCTTGGGGGACAGGGTGAACACTGAAGCTTTCTTT
>.|TRBV2|TRBJ1-5|.
CASNEENQPQHF
TGTGCCAGCAATGAAGAGAATCAGCCCCAGCATTTT
>TRBD1|TRBV28|TRBJ1-1|once
CASSLGTGGDTEAFF
TGTGCCAGCAGTTTGGGGACAGGGGGGGATACTGAAGCTTTCTTT
>.|TRBV11-3|TRBJ2-3|.
CASSNTDTQYF
TGTGCCAGCAGCAACACAGATACGCAGTATTTT